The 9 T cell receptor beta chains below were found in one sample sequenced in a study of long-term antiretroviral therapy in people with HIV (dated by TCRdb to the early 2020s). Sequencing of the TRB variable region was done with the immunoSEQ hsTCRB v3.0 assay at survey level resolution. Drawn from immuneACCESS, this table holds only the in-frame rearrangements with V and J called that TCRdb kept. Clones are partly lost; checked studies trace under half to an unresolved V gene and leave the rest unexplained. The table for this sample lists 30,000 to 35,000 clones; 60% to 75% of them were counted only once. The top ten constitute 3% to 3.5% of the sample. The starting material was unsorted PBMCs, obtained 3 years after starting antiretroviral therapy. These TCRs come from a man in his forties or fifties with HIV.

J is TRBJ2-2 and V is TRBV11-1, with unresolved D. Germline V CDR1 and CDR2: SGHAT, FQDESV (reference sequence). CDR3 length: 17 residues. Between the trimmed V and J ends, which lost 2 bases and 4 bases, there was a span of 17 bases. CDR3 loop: CASSLIPGPSGTGELFF. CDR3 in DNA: TGTGCCAGCAGCTTAATCCCCGGGCCCTCCGGCACCGGGGAGCTGTTTTTT.

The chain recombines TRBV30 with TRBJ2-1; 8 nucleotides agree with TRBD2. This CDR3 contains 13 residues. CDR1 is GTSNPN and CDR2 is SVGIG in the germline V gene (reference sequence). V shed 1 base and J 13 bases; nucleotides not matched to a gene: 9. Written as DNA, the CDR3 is TGTGCCTGGAGTGGGGGACTAGACGGCGCCCAGTTCTTC. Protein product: CAWSGGLDGAQFF.

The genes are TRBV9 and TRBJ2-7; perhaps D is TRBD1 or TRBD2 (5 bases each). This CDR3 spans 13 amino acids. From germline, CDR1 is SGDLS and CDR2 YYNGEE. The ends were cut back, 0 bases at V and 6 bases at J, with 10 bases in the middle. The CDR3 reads CASSVGVGTEQYF. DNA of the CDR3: TGTGCCAGCAGCGTAGGAGTAGGGACCGAGCAGTACTTC.

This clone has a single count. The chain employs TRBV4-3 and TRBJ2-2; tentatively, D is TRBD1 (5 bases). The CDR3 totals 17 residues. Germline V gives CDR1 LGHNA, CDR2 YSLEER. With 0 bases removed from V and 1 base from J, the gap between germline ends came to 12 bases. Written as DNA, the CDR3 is TGCGCCAGCAGCCAAGAAGGGGCAGGGTTGAACACCGGGGAGCTGTTTTTT. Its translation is CASSQEGAGLNTGELFF.

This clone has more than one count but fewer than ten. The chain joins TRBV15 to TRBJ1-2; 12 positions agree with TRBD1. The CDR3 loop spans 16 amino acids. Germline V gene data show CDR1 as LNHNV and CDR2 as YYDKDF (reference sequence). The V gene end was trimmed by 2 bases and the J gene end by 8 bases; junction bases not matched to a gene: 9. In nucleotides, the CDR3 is TGTGCCACCAGCAGAACCCGGGACAGGGGGCGCAGCGGCTACACCTTC. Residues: CATSRTRDRGRSGYTF.

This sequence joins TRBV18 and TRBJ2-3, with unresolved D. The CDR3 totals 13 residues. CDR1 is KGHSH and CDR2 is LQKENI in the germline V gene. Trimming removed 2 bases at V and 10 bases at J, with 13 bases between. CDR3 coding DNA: TGTGCCAGCTCACCAGGGTTCCGAAGCTCGCAGTATTTT. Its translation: CASSPGFRSSQYF.

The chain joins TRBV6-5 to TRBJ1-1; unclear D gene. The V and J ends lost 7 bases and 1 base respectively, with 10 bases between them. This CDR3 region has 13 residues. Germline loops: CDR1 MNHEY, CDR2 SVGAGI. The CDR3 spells CASNPPGNTEAFF. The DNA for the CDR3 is TGTGCCAGCAACCCCCCGGGGAACACTGAAGCTTTCTTT.

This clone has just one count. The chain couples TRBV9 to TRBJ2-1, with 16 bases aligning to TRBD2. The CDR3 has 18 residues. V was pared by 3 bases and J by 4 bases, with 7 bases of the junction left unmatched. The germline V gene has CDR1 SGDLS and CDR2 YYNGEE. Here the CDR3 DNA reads TGTGCCAGCAGCGCGGGACTAGCGGGAGGGCCAGGGTACAATGAGCAGTTCTTC. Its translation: CASSAGLAGGPGYNEQFF.

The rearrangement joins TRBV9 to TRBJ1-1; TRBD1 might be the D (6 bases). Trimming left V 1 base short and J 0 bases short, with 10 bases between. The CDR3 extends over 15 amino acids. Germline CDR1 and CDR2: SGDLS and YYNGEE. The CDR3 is CASSVLGGLNTEAFF. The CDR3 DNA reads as TGTGCCAGCAGCGTATTGGGGGGGCTGAACACTGAAGCTTTCTTT.